The clone carrying this T cell receptor beta chain was detected a few times. Its antigen is as yet unknown. The data derive from a study of vaccination effects on CD4 cells after COVID-19. Study-wide findings and caveats: In the late period after vaccination, infection- and vaccine-induced clones contracted markedly.

Before any sequencing was done, the ViraFEST assay used viral peptide pools to expand antigen-specific CD4+ T cells. A 10-day culture period preceded the isolation of CD4+ T cells. Nucleocapsid antibodies stayed negative before and after vaccination, showing no earlier SARS-CoV-2 infection. The CDR3 has 13 amino acids. Per germline, CDR1 KGHSH and CDR2 LQKENI. Trimming shortened V by 4 bases and J by 6 bases, and 10 bases separated the two germline ends. Sequencing used immunoSEQ multiplex PCR; TCRdb keeps in-frame clones, though not all of them. The sample has roughly 60,000 clones; roughly 70% are singletons.

The clonotype was recovered from a human donor who received a COVID-19 vaccine. The chain recombines TRBV18 with TRBJ2-1; weak D call: TRBD2 (6 bases). Source: CD4+ T cells from PBMCs cultured with SARS-CoV-2 spike peptides, taken before COVID-19 vaccination. CDR3 bases: TGTGCCAGCTCACTTGGGACTCGCAATGAGCAGTTCTTC. Translation: CASSLGTRNEQFF.